A selection of T cell receptor beta chains follows, all from one sample in a study of blood T cell repertoires in COVID-19. The method was immunoSEQ multiplex PCR; TCRdb's version includes in-frame clones alone and lacks a portion of them. The table lists more than 200,000 clones, roughly nine tenths of them singletons, with 2.2% in the top ten. The sequenced sample consisted of peripheral blood. These receptor sequences come from a woman in her fifties or sixties with acute or convalescent COVID-19. The conserved cysteine and the conserved F or W are not part of the CDR3 here. The order of the fields is V gene, J gene, CDR3 protein.

V gene: TRBV27; J gene: TRBJ1-4; CDR3 protein: ASSLSRRGAREKLF
V gene: TRBV7-9; J gene: TRBJ1-1; CDR3 protein: ASSLVFPGSNTEAF
V gene: TRBV11-2; J gene: TRBJ1-1; CDR3 protein: ASSWGQHTEAF
V gene: TRBV7-8; J gene: TRBJ2-4; CDR3 protein: ASSFRDRDKNIQY
V gene: TRBV4-2; J gene: TRBJ1-2; CDR3 protein: ASSQGGQIYGYT
V gene: TRBV19; J gene: TRBJ1-5; CDR3 protein: ASSIQRGQPQH
V gene: TRBV2; J gene: TRBJ2-7; CDR3 protein: ASSRQGGDEQY
V gene: TRBV21-1; J gene: TRBJ1-4; CDR3 protein: ASSSPGSADF
V gene: TRBV7-8; J gene: TRBJ1-5; CDR3 protein: ASSLGRGFQPQH
V gene: TRBV6-5; J gene: TRBJ1-2; CDR3 protein: ASSNTGSGYT
V gene: TRBV19; J gene: TRBJ1-1; CDR3 protein: ASGTGSSTEAF
V gene: TRBV25-1; J gene: TRBJ1-1; CDR3 protein: ASSDYRVNTEAF
V gene: TRBV10-3; J gene: TRBJ2-7; CDR3 protein: AISESRTGREQY
V gene: TRBV19; J gene: TRBJ1-5; CDR3 protein: ASTEWGLSNNQPQH